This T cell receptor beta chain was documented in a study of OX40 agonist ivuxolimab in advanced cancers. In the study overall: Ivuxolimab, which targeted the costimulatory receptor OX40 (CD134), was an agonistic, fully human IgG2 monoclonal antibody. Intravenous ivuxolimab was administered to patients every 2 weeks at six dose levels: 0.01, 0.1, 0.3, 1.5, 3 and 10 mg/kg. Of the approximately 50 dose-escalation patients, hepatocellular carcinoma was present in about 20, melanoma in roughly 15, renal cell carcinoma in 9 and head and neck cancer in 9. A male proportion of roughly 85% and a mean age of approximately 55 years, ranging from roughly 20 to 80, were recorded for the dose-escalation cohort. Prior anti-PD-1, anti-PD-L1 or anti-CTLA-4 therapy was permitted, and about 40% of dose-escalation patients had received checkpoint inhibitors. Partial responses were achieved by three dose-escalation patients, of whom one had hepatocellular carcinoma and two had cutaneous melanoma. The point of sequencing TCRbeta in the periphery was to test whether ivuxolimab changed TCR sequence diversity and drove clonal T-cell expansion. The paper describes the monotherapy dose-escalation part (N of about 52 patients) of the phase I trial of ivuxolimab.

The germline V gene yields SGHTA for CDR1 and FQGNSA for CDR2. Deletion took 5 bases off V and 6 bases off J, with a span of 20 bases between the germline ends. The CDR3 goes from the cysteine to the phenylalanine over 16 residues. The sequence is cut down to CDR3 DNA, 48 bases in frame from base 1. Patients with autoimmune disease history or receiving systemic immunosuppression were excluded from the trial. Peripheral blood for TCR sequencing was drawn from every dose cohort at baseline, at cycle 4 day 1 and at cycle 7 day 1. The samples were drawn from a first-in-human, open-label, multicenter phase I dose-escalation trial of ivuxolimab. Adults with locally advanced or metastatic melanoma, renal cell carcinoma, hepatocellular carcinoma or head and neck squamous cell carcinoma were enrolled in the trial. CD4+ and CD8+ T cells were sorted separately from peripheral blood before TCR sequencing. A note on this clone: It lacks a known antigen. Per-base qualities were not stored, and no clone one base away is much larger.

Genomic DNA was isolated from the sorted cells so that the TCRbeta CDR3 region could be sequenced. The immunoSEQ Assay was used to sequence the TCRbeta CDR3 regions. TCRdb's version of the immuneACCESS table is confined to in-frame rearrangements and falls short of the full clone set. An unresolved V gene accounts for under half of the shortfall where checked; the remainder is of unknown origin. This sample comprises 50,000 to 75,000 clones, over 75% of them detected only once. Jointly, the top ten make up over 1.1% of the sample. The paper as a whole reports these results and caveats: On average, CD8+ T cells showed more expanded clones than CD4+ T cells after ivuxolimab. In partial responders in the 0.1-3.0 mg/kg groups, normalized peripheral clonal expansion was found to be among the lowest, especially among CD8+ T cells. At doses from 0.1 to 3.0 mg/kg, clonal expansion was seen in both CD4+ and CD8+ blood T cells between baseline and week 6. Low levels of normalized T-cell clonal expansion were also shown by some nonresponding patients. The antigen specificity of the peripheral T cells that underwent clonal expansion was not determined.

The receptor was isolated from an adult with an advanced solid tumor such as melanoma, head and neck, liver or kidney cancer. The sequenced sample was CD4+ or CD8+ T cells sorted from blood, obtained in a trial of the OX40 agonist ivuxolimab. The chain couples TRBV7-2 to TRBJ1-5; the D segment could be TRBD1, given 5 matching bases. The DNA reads TGTGCCAGCAGCCCGCGGCGGTCAGGGTCGAGTCAGCCCCAGCATTTT. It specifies CASSPRRSGSSQPQHF.